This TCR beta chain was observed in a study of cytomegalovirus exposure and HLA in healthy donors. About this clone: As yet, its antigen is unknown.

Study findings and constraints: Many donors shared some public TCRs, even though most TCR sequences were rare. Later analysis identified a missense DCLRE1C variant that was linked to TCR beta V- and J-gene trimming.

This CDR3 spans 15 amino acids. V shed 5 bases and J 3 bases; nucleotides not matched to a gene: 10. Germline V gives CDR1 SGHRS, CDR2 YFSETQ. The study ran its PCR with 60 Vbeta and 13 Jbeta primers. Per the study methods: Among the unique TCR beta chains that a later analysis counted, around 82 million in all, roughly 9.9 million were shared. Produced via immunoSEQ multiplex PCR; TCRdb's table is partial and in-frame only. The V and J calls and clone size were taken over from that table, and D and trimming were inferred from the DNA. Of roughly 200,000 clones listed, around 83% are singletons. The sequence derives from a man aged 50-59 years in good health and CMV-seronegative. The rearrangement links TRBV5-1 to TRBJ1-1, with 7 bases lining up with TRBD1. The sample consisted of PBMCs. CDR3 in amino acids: CASSADRRIDTEAFF. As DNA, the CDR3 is TGCGCCAGCAGTGCGGACAGGAGGATAGACACTGAAGCTTTCTTT. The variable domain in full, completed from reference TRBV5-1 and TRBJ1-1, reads KAGVTQTPRYLIKTRGQQVTLSCSPISGHRSVSWYQQTPGQGLQFLFEYFSETQRNKGNFPGRFSGRQFSNSRSEMNVSTLELGDSALYLCASSADRRIDTEAFFGQGTRLTVV.